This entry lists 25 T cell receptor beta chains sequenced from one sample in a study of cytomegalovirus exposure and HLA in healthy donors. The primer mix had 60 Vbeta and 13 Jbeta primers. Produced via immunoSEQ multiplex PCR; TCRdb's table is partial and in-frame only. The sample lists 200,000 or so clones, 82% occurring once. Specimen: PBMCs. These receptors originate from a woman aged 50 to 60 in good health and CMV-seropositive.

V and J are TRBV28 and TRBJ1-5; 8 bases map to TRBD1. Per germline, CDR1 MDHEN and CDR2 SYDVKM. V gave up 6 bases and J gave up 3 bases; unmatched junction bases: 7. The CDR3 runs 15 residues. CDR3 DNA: TGTGCCAGCAGAAAACAGGGGGAACTCAATCAGCCCCAGCATTTT. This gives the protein CASRKQGELNQPQHF.

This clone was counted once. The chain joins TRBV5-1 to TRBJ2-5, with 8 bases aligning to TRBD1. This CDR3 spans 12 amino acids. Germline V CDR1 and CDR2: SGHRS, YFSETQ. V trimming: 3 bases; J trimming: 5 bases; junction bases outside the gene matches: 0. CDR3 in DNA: TGCGCCAGCAGCTGGGACAGGGAGACCCAGTACTTC. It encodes CASSWDRETQYF.

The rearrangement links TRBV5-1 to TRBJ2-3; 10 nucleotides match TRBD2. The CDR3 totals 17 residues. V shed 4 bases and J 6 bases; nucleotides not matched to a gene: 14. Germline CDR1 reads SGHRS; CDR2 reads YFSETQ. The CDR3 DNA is TGCGCCAGCAGCACCCCCAGGTCCAAGACTAGCGGGGATACGCAGTATTTT. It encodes CASSTPRSKTSGDTQYF.

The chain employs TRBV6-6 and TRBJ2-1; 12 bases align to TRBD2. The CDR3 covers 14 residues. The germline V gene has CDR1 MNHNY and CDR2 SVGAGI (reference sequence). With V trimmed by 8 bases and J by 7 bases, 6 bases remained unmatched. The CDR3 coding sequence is TGTGCCAGCGGACTAGCGGGATCGACTAATGAGCAGTTCTTC. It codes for CASGLAGSTNEQFF.

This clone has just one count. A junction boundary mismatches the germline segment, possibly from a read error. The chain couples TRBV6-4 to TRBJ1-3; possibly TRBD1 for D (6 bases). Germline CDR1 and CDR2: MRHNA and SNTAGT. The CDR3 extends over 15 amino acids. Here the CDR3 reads CASSDFKTGGSTIYF. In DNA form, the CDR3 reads TGTGCCAGCAGTGACTTTAAGACAGGCGGAAGCACCATATATTTT.

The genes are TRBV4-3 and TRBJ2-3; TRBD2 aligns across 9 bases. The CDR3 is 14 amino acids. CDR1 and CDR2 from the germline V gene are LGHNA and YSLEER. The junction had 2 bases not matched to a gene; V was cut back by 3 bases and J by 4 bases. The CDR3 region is CASSQREGSDTQYF. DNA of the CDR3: TGCGCCAGCAGCCAGCGGGAGGGCTCAGATACGCAGTATTTT.

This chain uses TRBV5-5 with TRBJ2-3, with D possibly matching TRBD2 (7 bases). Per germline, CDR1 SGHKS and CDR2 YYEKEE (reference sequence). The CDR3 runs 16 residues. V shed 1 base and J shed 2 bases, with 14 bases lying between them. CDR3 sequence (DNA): TGTGCCAGCAGCTTGTCCGGGGGGCCTTACACAGATACGCAGTATTTT. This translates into CASSLSGGPYTDTQYF.

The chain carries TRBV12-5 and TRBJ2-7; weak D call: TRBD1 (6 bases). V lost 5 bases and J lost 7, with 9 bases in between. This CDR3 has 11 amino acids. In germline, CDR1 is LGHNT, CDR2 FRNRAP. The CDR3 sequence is CASGTGQEQYF. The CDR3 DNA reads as TGTGCTAGTGGTACCGGACAGGAGCAGTACTTC.

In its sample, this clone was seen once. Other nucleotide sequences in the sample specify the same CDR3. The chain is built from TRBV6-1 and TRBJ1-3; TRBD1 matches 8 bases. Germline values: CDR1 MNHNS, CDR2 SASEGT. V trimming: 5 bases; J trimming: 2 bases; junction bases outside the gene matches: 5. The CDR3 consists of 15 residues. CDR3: CASSLGQGAGNTIYF. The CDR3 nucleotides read TGTGCCAGCAGTCTAGGACAGGGAGCTGGAAACACCATATATTTT.

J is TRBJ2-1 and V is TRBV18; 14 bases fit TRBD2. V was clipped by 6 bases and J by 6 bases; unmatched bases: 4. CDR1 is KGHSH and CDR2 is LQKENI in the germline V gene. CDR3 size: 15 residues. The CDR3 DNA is TGTGCCAGCTCTCGGGGACTAGCGGGAGCCAATGAGCAGTTCTTC. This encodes CASSRGLAGANEQFF. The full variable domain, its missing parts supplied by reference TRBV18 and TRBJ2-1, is NAGVMQNPRHLVRRRGQEARLRCSPMKGHSHVYWYRQLPEEGLKFMVYLQKENIIDESGMPKERFSAEFPKEGPSILRIQQVVRGDSAAYFCASSRGLAGANEQFFGPGTRLTVL.

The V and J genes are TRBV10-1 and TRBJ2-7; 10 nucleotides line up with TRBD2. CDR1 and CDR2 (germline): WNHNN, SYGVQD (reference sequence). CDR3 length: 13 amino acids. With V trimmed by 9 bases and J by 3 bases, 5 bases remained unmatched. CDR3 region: CASSSGGVYEQYF. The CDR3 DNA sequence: TGCGCCAGTTCTAGCGGGGGTGTCTACGAGCAGTACTTC.

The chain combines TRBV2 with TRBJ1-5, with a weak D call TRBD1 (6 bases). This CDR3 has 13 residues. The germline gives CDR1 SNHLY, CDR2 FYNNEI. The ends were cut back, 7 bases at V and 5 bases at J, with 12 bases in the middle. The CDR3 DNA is TGTGCCAGCACCCTACAGGGCTATCAGCCCCAGCATTTT. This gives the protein CASTLQGYQPQHF.

Here the CDR3 reads CASSALVTITGERQETQYF. For the CDR3, the DNA is TGTGCCAGCAGTGCCCTGGTTACTATCACAGGAGAGAGGCAAGAGACCCAGTACTTC. The chain recombines TRBV6-1 with TRBJ2-5, with D tentatively TRBD1 (5 bases). Germline CDR1 is MNHNS and CDR2 is SASEGT. This CDR3 has 19 residues. The V and J ends lost 4 bases and 2 bases respectively, with 26 bases between them.

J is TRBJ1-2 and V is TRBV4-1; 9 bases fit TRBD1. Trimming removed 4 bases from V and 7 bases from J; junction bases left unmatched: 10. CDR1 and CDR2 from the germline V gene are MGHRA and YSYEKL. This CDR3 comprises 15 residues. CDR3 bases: TGCGCCAGCAGCCCTACCGGGACAGGGACGGCTGGCTACACCTTC. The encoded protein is CASSPTGTGTAGYTF.

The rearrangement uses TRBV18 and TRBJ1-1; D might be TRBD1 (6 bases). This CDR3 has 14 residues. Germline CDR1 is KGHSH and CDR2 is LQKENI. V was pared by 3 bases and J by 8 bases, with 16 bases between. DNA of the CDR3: TGTGCCAGCTCACCCTCGGACAGCCGACCCGAAGCTTTCTTT. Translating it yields CASSPSDSRPEAFF.

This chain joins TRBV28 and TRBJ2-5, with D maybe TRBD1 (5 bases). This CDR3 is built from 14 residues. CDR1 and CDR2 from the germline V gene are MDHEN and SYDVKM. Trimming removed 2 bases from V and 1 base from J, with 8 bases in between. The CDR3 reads CASSLGQGQETQYF. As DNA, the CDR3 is TGTGCCAGCAGTTTAGGCCAGGGCCAAGAGACCCAGTACTTC. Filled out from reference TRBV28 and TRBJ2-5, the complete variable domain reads DVKVTQSSRYLVKRTGEKVFLECVQDMDHENMFWYRQDPGLGLRLIYFSYDVKMKEKGDIPEGYSVSREKKERFSLILESASTNQTSMYLCASSLGQGQETQYFGPGTRLLVL.

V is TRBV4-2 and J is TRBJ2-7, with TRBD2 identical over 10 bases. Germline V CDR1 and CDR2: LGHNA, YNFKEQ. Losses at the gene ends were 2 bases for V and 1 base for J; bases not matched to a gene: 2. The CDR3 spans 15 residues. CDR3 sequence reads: CASSQTSGTSYEQYF. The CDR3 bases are TGTGCCAGCAGCCAAACTAGCGGGACATCCTACGAGCAGTACTTC.

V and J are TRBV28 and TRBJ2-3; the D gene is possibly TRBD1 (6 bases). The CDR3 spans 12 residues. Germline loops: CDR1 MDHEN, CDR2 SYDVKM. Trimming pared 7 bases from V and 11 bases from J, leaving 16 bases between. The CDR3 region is CASTADRPGQYF. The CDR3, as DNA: TGTGCCAGCACCGCAGACAGGCCGGGGCAGTATTTT.

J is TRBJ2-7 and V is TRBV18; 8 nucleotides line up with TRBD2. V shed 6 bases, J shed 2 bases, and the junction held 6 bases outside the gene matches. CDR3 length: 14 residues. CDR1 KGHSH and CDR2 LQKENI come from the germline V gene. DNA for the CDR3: TGTGCCAGCTCCATTTTAGCGGGAACCTACGAGCAGTACTTC. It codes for CASSILAGTYEQYF.

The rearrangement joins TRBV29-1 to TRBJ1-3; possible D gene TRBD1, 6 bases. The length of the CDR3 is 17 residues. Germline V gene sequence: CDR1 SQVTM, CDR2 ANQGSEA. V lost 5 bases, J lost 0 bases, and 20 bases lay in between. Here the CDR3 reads CSVRYPTGALSGNTIYF. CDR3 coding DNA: TGCAGCGTTAGATACCCGACAGGCGCACTCTCTGGAAACACCATATATTTT. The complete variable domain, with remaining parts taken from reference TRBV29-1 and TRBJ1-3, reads SAVISQKPSRDICQRGTSLTIQCQVDSQVTMMFWYRQQPGQSLTLIATANQGSEATYESGFVIDKFPISRPNLTFSTLTVSNMSPEDSSIYLCSVRYPTGALSGNTIYFGEGSWLTVV.

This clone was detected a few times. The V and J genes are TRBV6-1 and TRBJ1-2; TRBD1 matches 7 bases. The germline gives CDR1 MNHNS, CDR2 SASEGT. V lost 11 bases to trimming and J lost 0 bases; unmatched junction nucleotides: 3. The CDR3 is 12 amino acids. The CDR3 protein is CAGGQPNYGYTF. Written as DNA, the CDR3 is TGTGCCGGGGGACAGCCTAACTATGGCTACACCTTC.

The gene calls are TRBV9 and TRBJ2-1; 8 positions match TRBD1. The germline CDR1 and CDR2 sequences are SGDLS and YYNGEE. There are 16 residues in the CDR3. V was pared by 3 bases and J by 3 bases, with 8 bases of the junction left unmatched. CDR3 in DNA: TGTGCCAGCAGCGCTCGTCGGACAGGGAACTACAATGAGCAGTTCTTC. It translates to CASSARRTGNYNEQFF.

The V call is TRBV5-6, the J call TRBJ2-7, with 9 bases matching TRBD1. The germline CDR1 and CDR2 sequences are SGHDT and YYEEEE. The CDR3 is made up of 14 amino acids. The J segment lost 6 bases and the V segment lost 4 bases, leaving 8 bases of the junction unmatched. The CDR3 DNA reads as TGTGCCAGCAGCAGCTGGGACAGGGTCGGCGAGCAGTACTTC. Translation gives CASSSWDRVGEQYF.

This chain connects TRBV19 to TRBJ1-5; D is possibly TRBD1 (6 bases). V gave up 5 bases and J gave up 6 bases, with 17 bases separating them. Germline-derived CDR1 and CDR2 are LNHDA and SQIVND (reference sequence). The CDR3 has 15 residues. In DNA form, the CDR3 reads TGTGCCAGTAGTCCCTCGGACAGTGGAGGTCAGCCCCAGCATTTT. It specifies CASSPSDSGGQPQHF.

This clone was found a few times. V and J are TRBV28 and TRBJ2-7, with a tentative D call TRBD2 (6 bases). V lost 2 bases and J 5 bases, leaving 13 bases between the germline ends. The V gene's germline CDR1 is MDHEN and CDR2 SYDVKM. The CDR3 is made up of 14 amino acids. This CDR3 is CASSLRATGDEQYF. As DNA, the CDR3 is TGTGCCAGCAGTTTAAGGGCCACGGGGGACGAGCAGTACTTC.